This T cell receptor beta chain originates from a study of radiation and T cells in renal cell carcinoma. Study-level findings and limits: Baseline intratumoral clonotype presence is unknown without pretreatment biopsies. From baseline, blood top tumor clonotypes peaked at 2 weeks post-radiation.

Note on this clone: Its antigen is not identified.

Time point described: blood 4 weeks post-SBRT, at nephrectomy. Documented treatment: 15 Gy SBRT to primary tumor, nephrectomy 4 weeks later. Nephrectomy followed 15 Gy stereotactic body radiation by 4 weeks. The tumor was a clear cell renal cell carcinoma. Sequencing was performed with immunoSEQ multiplex PCR; in TCRdb, only in-frame clones are kept and a portion is missing. This table has fewer than 80,000 clones, over 80% appearing once. Sequences were derived from blood, sampled from a patient whose treatment included radiotherapy and nephrectomy. This sequence was found in a woman aged 55-69 years with renal cell carcinoma.

DNA of the CDR3: TGTGCCAGCAGTCGTATCGGAACCTACGAGCAGTACTTC. Residues: CASSRIGTYEQYF. The gene calls are TRBV6-5 and TRBJ2-7; D uncertain. This CDR3 contains 13 residues. Per germline, CDR1 MNHEY and CDR2 SVGAGI. V dropped 5 bases and J dropped 2 bases, with 10 bases sitting between them.